The rows below give T cell receptor beta chains drawn from one sample of a study of T cell changes during pregnancy in multiple sclerosis. The protocol was immunoSEQ multiplex PCR, while the TCRdb copy is restricted to in-frame clones and leaves out a portion. The sample includes tens of thousands of clones, around 90% of them seen just once. The material was peripheral blood, obtained in the first trimester of pregnancy. All receptors derive from a female donor with multiple sclerosis, enrolled in a pregnancy study. The CDR3 runs from the conserved cysteine through the conserved F or W. The D gene is left open where the match is weak. Size values are once, few and many counts, or a class for expanded clones, and some rows have none.

clone_size	v_call	j_call	d_call	cdr3_nt	cdr3_aa
.	TRBV19	TRBJ2-5	TRBD2	TGTGCCAGTAGTTCCAAAAGCGGGGATCGAGAGACCCAGTACTTC	CASSSKSGDRETQYF
.	TRBV4-1	TRBJ2-1	TRBD1	TGCGCCAGCGCCGGGGGACAGGGATTCGAGGTGCAGTTCTTC	CASAGGQGFEVQFF
.	TRBV2	TRBJ1-1	TRBD1	TGTGCCAGCAGGGCCGACAGGGTGAACACTGAAGCTTTCTTT	CASRADRVNTEAFF
few	TRBV20-1	TRBJ2-4	TRBD1	TGCAGTGCTGGGACAGGAGGCATTCAGTACTTC	CSAGTGGIQYF
.	TRBV4-3	TRBJ2-7	.	TGCGCCAGCAGCCAATCTTACCGGGACACCGACTACGAGCAGTACTTC	CASSQSYRDTDYEQYF
.	TRBV4-3	TRBJ2-1	.	TGCGCCAGCAGCCAAGATTACTCCCTAGCAATAATATATGAGCAGTTCTTC	CASSQDYSLAIIYEQFF
.	TRBV10-3	TRBJ2-1	.	TGTGCCATCAGTGAGTATTCTTACAATGAGCAGTTCTTC	CAISEYSYNEQFF
.	TRBV2	TRBJ2-7	TRBD1	TGTGCCAGCAGTGCCCGGACAGGGACTTATGCATACGAGCAGTACTTC	CASSARTGTYAYEQYF
.	TRBV7-8	TRBJ1-2	.	TGTGCCAGCAGCGCTACGACAGTTAACTATGGCTACACCTTC	CASSATTVNYGYTF
.	TRBV29-1	TRBJ2-7	.	TGCAGCGCAACTTTACTAGCCTCCTACGAGCAGTACTTC	CSATLLASYEQYF
.	TRBV5-1	TRBJ1-5	TRBD1	TGCGCCAGCAGCCCCGGGACAGGGAACAATCAGCCCCAGCATTTT	CASSPGTGNNQPQHF
.	TRBV25-1	TRBJ2-1	.	TGTGCCAGCAGTGTAGCGGCAGCGTTTTTCTCCTACAATGAGCAGTTCTTC	CASSVAAAFFSYNEQFF
.	TRBV2	TRBJ2-3	.	TGTGCCAGCAGTGACTTGGGGAGAGATACGCAGTATTTT	CASSDLGRDTQYF